Listed below are T cell receptor beta chains from one sample, sequenced in a study of T cells in Graves' hyperthyroidism and ophthalmopathy. TCRdb reprocessed the multiplex PCR reads with MiXCR, giving one entry per CDR3 protein. Of roughly 420,000 distinct CDR3 sequences in the sample, roughly 14% are singletons; the top ten hold 7.7%. The sequenced sample consisted of blood. The receptors here all came from a woman between 18 and 30 years old with Graves' hyperthyroidism. The conserved cysteine and the conserved F or W are not part of the CDR3 here. The order of the fields is CDR3 length, V gene, J gene, CDR3 protein.

CDR3 length: 14; V gene: TRBV2; J gene: TRBJ2-4; CDR3 protein: ASSDRLAAEGNIQY
CDR3 length: 13; V gene: TRBV12-3/TRBV12-4; J gene: TRBJ2-1; CDR3 protein: ASNHRRVSYNEQF
CDR3 length: 11; V gene: TRBV25-1; J gene: TRBJ1-2; CDR3 protein: ASTPRTGGSYT
CDR3 length: 12; V gene: TRBV20-1; J gene: TRBJ1-2; CDR3 protein: SARDGRGIYGYT
CDR3 length: 11; V gene: TRBV18; J gene: TRBJ2-1; CDR3 protein: ASSAGLDNEQF
CDR3 length: 14; V gene: TRBV11-2; J gene: TRBJ2-7; CDR3 protein: ASSIHPGTAAYEQY
CDR3 length: 14; V gene: TRBV7-6; J gene: TRBJ2-2; CDR3 protein: ASSKTTHASTGELF
CDR3 length: 13; V gene: TRBV6-1; J gene: TRBJ2-6; CDR3 protein: ASSVAGDGANVLT
CDR3 length: 12; V gene: TRBV3-1; J gene: TRBJ1-2; CDR3 protein: ASSQDLVNYGYT
CDR3 length: 13; V gene: TRBV5-1; J gene: TRBJ2-2; CDR3 protein: ASSLARADTGELF
CDR3 length: 14; V gene: TRBV3-1; J gene: TRBJ2-7; CDR3 protein: ASSQRTGGGGYEQY
CDR3 length: 15; V gene: TRBV5-1; J gene: TRBJ1-6; CDR3 protein: ASSLGRESSYNSPLH
CDR3 length: 16; V gene: TRBV7-3; J gene: TRBJ2-3; CDR3 protein: ASSLMATSGGGSDTQY
CDR3 length: 10; V gene: TRBV20-1; J gene: TRBJ1-1; CDR3 protein: SGRTGDTEAF
CDR3 length: 10; V gene: TRBV30; J gene: TRBJ1-1; CDR3 protein: AWSRWNTEAF
CDR3 length: 16; V gene: TRBV9; J gene: TRBJ2-6; CDR3 protein: ASSLRTGNSSGANVLT
CDR3 length: 12; V gene: TRBV20-1; J gene: TRBJ2-7; CDR3 protein: SARGGTGGREQY
CDR3 length: 14; V gene: TRBV6-2/TRBV6-3; J gene: TRBJ1-4; CDR3 protein: ASSRYRGTTNEKLF
CDR3 length: 13; V gene: TRBV2; J gene: TRBJ2-2; CDR3 protein: ASQSRQGATGELF
CDR3 length: 12; V gene: TRBV20-1; J gene: TRBJ2-4; CDR3 protein: SADPGGTGDVQY
CDR3 length: 13; V gene: TRBV28; J gene: TRBJ2-5; CDR3 protein: ASSFMQGREETQY
CDR3 length: 13; V gene: TRBV6-1; J gene: TRBJ1-5; CDR3 protein: ASHHGGLNNQPQH
CDR3 length: 11; V gene: TRBV29-1; J gene: TRBJ1-2; CDR3 protein: SVPSGANYGYT
CDR3 length: 10; V gene: TRBV7-9; J gene: TRBJ2-2; CDR3 protein: ASSLPSGELF
CDR3 length: 12; V gene: TRBV6-1; J gene: TRBJ1-2; CDR3 protein: ASSVGSSNYGYT
CDR3 length: 15; V gene: TRBV18; J gene: TRBJ2-1; CDR3 protein: ASSLRFLAGGIDEQF
CDR3 length: 10; V gene: TRBV2; J gene: TRBJ2-7; CDR3 protein: ASSDMANEQY
CDR3 length: 15; V gene: TRBV30; J gene: TRBJ1-1; CDR3 protein: AWREPGQGALSTEAF
CDR3 length: 12; V gene: TRBV10-3; J gene: TRBJ1-2; CDR3 protein: AISQGGTDYGYT
CDR3 length: 11; V gene: TRBV5-6; J gene: TRBJ1-1; CDR3 protein: ASSLALNTEAF
CDR3 length: 15; V gene: TRBV13; J gene: TRBJ2-1; CDR3 protein: ASSLGRGPSGRHEQF
CDR3 length: 14; V gene: TRBV5-4; J gene: TRBJ1-2; CDR3 protein: ASSLYSGTVSYGYT
CDR3 length: 14; V gene: TRBV11-3; J gene: TRBJ2-3; CDR3 protein: ASSLGDSMSTDTQY
CDR3 length: 12; V gene: TRBV20-1; J gene: TRBJ2-1; CDR3 protein: SARSAGGAEEQF
CDR3 length: 14; V gene: TRBV11-2; J gene: TRBJ2-1; CDR3 protein: ASRWKGGLAGNEQF
CDR3 length: 13; V gene: TRBV7-9; J gene: TRBJ2-5; CDR3 protein: ASSVPGESQETQY
CDR3 length: 13; V gene: TRBV20-1; J gene: TRBJ2-3; CDR3 protein: SASPTSGISDTQY
CDR3 length: 11; V gene: TRBV12-3/TRBV12-4; J gene: TRBJ2-7; CDR3 protein: ASLETDSYEQY
CDR3 length: 13; V gene: TRBV6-4; J gene: TRBJ1-1; CDR3 protein: ASSDEEQGGTEAF
CDR3 length: 12; V gene: TRBV3-1; J gene: TRBJ1-2; CDR3 protein: ARPGLGTAYGYT